The 29 T cell receptor beta chains in this list originate from one sample, sequenced in a study of blood T cell repertoires in COVID-19 (dated by TCRdb to about 2020). Libraries were constructed by the immunoSEQ multiplex PCR assay. This immuneACCESS table, as held by TCRdb, lists in-frame sequences with V and J called but not all clones. Of the missing ones, under half trace to an unresolved V gene in checked studies; the others have no known cause. This sample has just over 150,000 clones in its table, and 80% of those were observed once. The top ten clonotypes cover under 0.75% of the sample. Sequences were obtained from peripheral blood. The origin of the receptors is a man aged 55 to 70 with acute or convalescent COVID-19.

The chain links TRBV12-3 or TRBV12-4 to TRBJ1-1; possibly TRBD1 for D (5 bases). The V end lost 6 bases, the J end lost 3 bases, and 5 bases lay between the germline ends. This CDR3 region has 11 residues. CDR3 nucleotide sequence: TGTGCCAGCAGCAGGGACACTGAAGCTTTCTTT. It codes for CASSRDTEAFF.

The rearrangement uses TRBV7-2 and TRBJ2-5, with 10 bases matching TRBD2. Trimming removed 5 bases from V and 0 bases from J; junction bases left unmatched: 6. The CDR3 extends over 16 amino acids. CDR1 and CDR2 from the germline V gene are SGHTA and FQGNSA. Here the CDR3 DNA reads TGTGCCAGCAGCCCTGGACTAGCGGTGTACCAAGAGACCCAGTACTTC. Its protein is CASSPGLAVYQETQYF.

The genes are TRBV6-1 and TRBJ1-2; 7 nucleotides match TRBD1. Germline values: CDR1 MNHNS, CDR2 SASEGT. The V gene end was trimmed by 0 bases and the J gene end by 5 bases; junction bases not matched to a gene: 3. This CDR3 is 14 amino acids long. CDR3: CASSEADRSYGYTF. The CDR3, as DNA: TGTGCCAGCAGTGAAGCGGACAGGAGTTATGGCTACACCTTC.

The gene calls are TRBV20-1 and TRBJ2-1; 8 positions agree with TRBD1. The CDR3 contains 13 residues. The V and J ends lost 3 bases and 7 bases, in that order; junction bases with no gene match: 5. The germline gives CDR1 DFQATT, CDR2 SNEGSKA (reference sequence). The CDR3 DNA sequence: TGCAGTGCTAGTCGACAGGGGCGGAATGAGCAGTTCTTC. Protein: CSASRQGRNEQFF.

V usage is TRBV5-4 and J usage is TRBJ1-6, with TRBD1 as a possible D gene (6 bases). CDR1 and CDR2 from the germline V gene are SGHNT and YYREEE (reference sequence). Trimming shortened V by 4 bases and J by 10 bases, and 12 bases separated the two germline ends. The length of the CDR3 is 13 residues. CDR3 in amino acids: CASSPNRDSPLHF. DNA for the CDR3: TGTGCCAGCAGCCCGAACAGGGACTCACCCCTCCACTTT.

J is TRBJ2-7 and V is TRBV4-2, with D maybe TRBD2 (5 bases). With 0 bases removed from V and 10 bases from J, the gap between germline ends came to 13 bases. Germline-derived CDR1 and CDR2 are LGHNA and YNFKEQ. The CDR3 is made up of 13 amino acids. CDR3 coding DNA: TGTGCCAGCAGCCAAGAAGGCAGAGGGTCCCAGTACTTC. Translation gives CASSQEGRGSQYF.

This clone occurred a few times. The chain links TRBV18 to TRBJ2-1; 10 bases line up with TRBD1. The CDR3 totals 14 residues. Trimming removed 8 bases from V and 7 bases from J; junction bases left unmatched: 8. The germline V gene has CDR1 KGHSH and CDR2 LQKENI. CDR3 nucleotides: TGTGCCAGCCTCGGGACAGGGGTTAAGAATGAGCAGTTCTTC. It encodes CASLGTGVKNEQFF.

The chain has TRBV18 and TRBJ2-3; the match to TRBD2 covers 8 bases. Germline trimming cut 6 bases from V and 0 bases from J; bases unmatched to any gene: 5. The CDR3 totals 15 residues. Per germline, CDR1 KGHSH and CDR2 LQKENI. CDR3 sequence (DNA): TGTGCCAGCTCCCCGGGGGGGGCTAGCACAGATACGCAGTATTTT. It specifies CASSPGGASTDTQYF.

V is TRBV28 and J is TRBJ2-1; 8 bases match TRBD1. Germline CDR1 reads MDHEN; CDR2 reads SYDVKM. V shed 9 bases, J shed 6 bases, and the junction held 7 bases outside the gene matches. The CDR3 has 13 amino acids. The CDR3 loop reads CASLGTGSNEQFF. CDR3 nucleotide sequence: TGTGCCAGTCTCGGGACAGGTAGCAATGAGCAGTTCTTC.

This chain joins TRBV5-1 and TRBJ2-2, with a weak D call TRBD1 (5 bases). The V end lost 0 bases, the J end lost 5 bases, and 11 bases lay between the germline ends. The CDR3 loop spans 15 amino acids. Germline V lookup: CDR1 SGHRS, CDR2 YFSETQ. As DNA, the CDR3 is TGCGCCAGCAGCTTGGACAGGTTAGCTACCGGGGAGCTGTTTTTT. Amino acid sequence: CASSLDRLATGELFF.

This clone showed up just once. This chain connects TRBV14 to TRBJ1-2, with TRBD1 identical over 7 bases. CDR1 is SGHDN and CDR2 is FVKESK in the germline V gene. The CDR3 extends over 13 amino acids. V lost 2 bases to trimming and J lost 8 bases; unmatched junction nucleotides: 5. The CDR3 nucleotides are TGTGCCAGCAGCCAATGGACAGGAGGCGGCTACACCTTC. The encoded protein is CASSQWTGGGYTF.

The chain couples TRBV6-5 to TRBJ2-1; 8 positions match TRBD1. This CDR3 contains 14 residues. V shed 6 bases, J shed 6 bases, and the junction held 7 bases outside the gene matches. Germline lookup yields CDR1 MNHEY and CDR2 SVGAGI. CDR3 DNA: TGTGCCAGCAGCCGAGGACAGGGATTCAATGAGCAGTTCTTC. It yields the protein CASSRGQGFNEQFF.

CDR3 loop: CASSLVFSGGQAGELFF. CDR3 coding DNA: TGTGCCAGCAGCTTAGTCTTCTCGGGAGGGCAGGCCGGGGAGCTGTTTTTT. The rearrangement links TRBV11-2 to TRBJ2-2; 8 bases agree with TRBD2. The V segment lost 1 base and the J segment 6 bases; nucleotides outside the gene matches: 10. The length of the CDR3 is 17 residues. Germline CDR1 and CDR2: SGHAT and FQNNGV. Using reference TRBV11-2 and TRBJ2-2 for the parts outside the CDR3, the full variable domain is EAGVAQSPRYKIIEKRQSVAFWCNPISGHATLYWYQQILGQGPKLLIQFQNNGVVDDSQLPKDRFSAERLKGVDSTLKIQPAKLEDSAVYLCASSLVFSGGQAGELFFGEGSRLTVL.

The gene calls are TRBV7-2 and TRBJ2-1; no reliable D call. Germline V lookup: CDR1 SGHTA, CDR2 FQGNSA. This CDR3 has 11 amino acids. Trimming took 8 bases from V and 9 from J, leaving 11 bases between them. CDR3 bases: TGTGCCAGCGGCGGCGTCGGTGAGCAGTTCTTC. Translating it yields CASGGVGEQFF.

This chain links TRBV19 with TRBJ2-1, with TRBD1 matching 8 bases. The V segment lost 1 base and the J segment 8 bases; nucleotides outside the gene matches: 10. The CDR3 runs 16 residues. Germline CDR1 reads LNHDA; CDR2 reads SQIVND (reference sequence). The CDR3 reads CASSIGLQGGQDEQFF. CDR3 nucleotides: TGTGCCAGTAGTATAGGACTTCAGGGGGGACAGGATGAGCAGTTCTTC.

V and J are TRBV5-6 and TRBJ2-6, with TRBD1 as a possible D gene (5 bases). This CDR3 comprises 15 residues. The V end lost 4 bases, the J end lost 0 bases, and 8 bases lay between the germline ends. Germline loops: CDR1 SGHDT, CDR2 YYEEEE. CDR3 in DNA: TGTGCCAGCAGCGGGGCGTTCTCTGGGGCCAACGTCCTGACTTTC. It encodes CASSGAFSGANVLTF.

The CDR3 DNA reads as TGTGCCAGCAGCCGGGGGGGCAGTACCTCCTACGAGCAGTACTTC. Protein sequence: CASSRGGSTSYEQYF. The gene calls are TRBV7-2 and TRBJ2-7; 8 positions agree with TRBD2. Germline V gives CDR1 SGHTA, CDR2 FQGNSA. V trimming: 5 bases; J trimming: 0 bases; junction bases outside the gene matches: 6. This CDR3 contains 15 residues.

The V and J genes are TRBV28 and TRBJ1-3; 11 bases are shared with TRBD1. Germline CDR1 MDHEN, CDR2 SYDVKM. The V gene end was trimmed by 4 bases and the J gene end by 1 base; junction bases not matched to a gene: 9. This CDR3 has 18 amino acids. The DNA for the CDR3 is TGTGCCAGCAGTTCATGGTACGGGACAGGGGGATCTGGAAACACCATATATTTT. Translating gives CASSSWYGTGGSGNTIYF.

This clone was counted only a few times. V and J are TRBV10-3 and TRBJ2-7; D is possibly TRBD1 (6 bases). Trimming removed 5 bases at V and 1 base at J, with 12 bases between. The CDR3 contains 14 residues. Germline V gene data show CDR1 as ENHRY and CDR2 as SYGVKD. CDR3 DNA: TGTGCCATCAGTCATCCGGACAGATCCTACGAGCAGTACTTC. It translates to CAISHPDRSYEQYF.

V is TRBV5-1 and J is TRBJ2-1; a possible D gene is TRBD1 (5 bases). The germline V and J ends were trimmed by 0 bases and 7 bases, with 11 bases remaining between them. Germline-derived CDR1 and CDR2 are SGHRS and YFSETQ. This CDR3 is 14 amino acids long. The CDR3 DNA reads as TGCGCCAGCAGCTTGGGTGACAGCAAGAATGAGCAGTTCTTC. Its protein is CASSLGDSKNEQFF.

The chain carries TRBV5-5 and TRBJ2-1, with TRBD1 identical over 10 bases. There are 17 residues in the CDR3. Per germline, CDR1 SGHKS and CDR2 YYEKEE (reference sequence). Trimming at V came to 2 bases and at J to 4 bases, leaving 9 bases not matched to a gene. This chain's CDR3 is CASSFSPSGQGYNEQFF. DNA of the CDR3: TGTGCCAGCAGCTTTAGCCCGTCGGGACAGGGGTACAATGAGCAGTTCTTC.

The chain has TRBV2 and TRBJ1-2; tentatively, D is TRBD1 (6 bases). The CDR3 is 15 residues long. Germline CDR1 and CDR2: SNHLY and FYNNEI. V lost 4 bases, J lost 3 bases, and 15 bases lay in between. DNA of the CDR3: TGTGCCAGCAGTGCCCGGACAGTTGCTGACTATGGCTACACCTTC. Translated, it gives CASSARTVADYGYTF.

V gene TRBV12-5 combines with J gene TRBJ2-3; no clear D gene. With 5 bases removed from V and 4 bases from J, the gap between germline ends came to 7 bases. CDR1 and CDR2 (germline): LGHNT, FRNRAP. The CDR3 covers 12 residues. As DNA, the CDR3 is TGTGCTAGTGGTGTCGGTCCAGATACGCAGTATTTT. Residues: CASGVGPDTQYF. The variable domain in full, with the rest retrieved from reference TRBV12-5 and TRBJ2-3, is DARVTQTPRHKVTEMGQEVTMRCQPILGHNTVFWYRQTMMQGLELLAYFRNRAPLDDSGMPKDRFSAEMPDATLATLKIQPSEPRDSAVYFCASGVGPDTQYFGPGTRLTVL.

This clone was recorded a few times. The chain has TRBV7-3 and TRBJ2-2, with D unclear. Trimming removed 5 bases from V and 6 bases from J, with 16 bases in between. The CDR3 is made up of 15 amino acids. Germline V lookup: CDR1 SGHTA, CDR2 FQGTGA. The CDR3: CASSPTSPTAGELFF. The CDR3 DNA reads as TGTGCCAGCAGCCCCACGTCACCAACGGCCGGGGAGCTGTTTTTT.

The chain joins TRBV28 to TRBJ2-7; D unclear. Trimming pared 7 bases from V and 0 bases from J, leaving 10 bases between. Per the germline V gene, CDR1 is MDHEN and CDR2 is SYDVKM. CDR3 length: 13 residues. CDR3 bases: TGTGCCAGCATTCTTGCAGGCTCCTACGAGCAGTACTTC. Translating it yields CASILAGSYEQYF. The variable domain in full, completed from reference TRBV28 and TRBJ2-7, reads DVKVTQSSRYLVKRTGEKVFLECVQDMDHENMFWYRQDPGLGLRLIYFSYDVKMKEKGDIPEGYSVSREKKERFSLILESASTNQTSMYLCASILAGSYEQYFGPGTRLTVT.

The rearrangement uses TRBV7-3 and TRBJ2-1; tentatively, D is TRBD2 (5 bases). The germline gives CDR1 SGHTA, CDR2 FQGTGA. There are 15 residues in the CDR3. V shed 0 bases and J shed 5 bases, with 11 bases lying between them. CDR3 loop: CASSLTFDGDNEQFF. The CDR3 coding sequence is TGTGCCAGCAGCTTAACGTTCGACGGGGACAATGAGCAGTTCTTC.

This rearrangement joins TRBV5-5 to TRBJ1-1; a weak D match, TRBD1 (5 bases). The CDR3 is made up of 15 amino acids. V was shortened by 0 bases and J by 1 base, with 10 bases between the two germline ends. Germline CDR1 is SGHKS and CDR2 is YYEKEE (reference sequence). CDR3: CASSLGPRENTEAFF. The CDR3 coding sequence is TGTGCCAGCAGCTTGGGTCCCAGGGAGAACACTGAAGCTTTCTTT.

V is TRBV7-2 and J is TRBJ1-2; 8 bases agree with TRBD1. CDR3 size: 15 residues. CDR1 and CDR2 from the germline V gene are SGHTA and FQGNSA. The ends lost 5 bases at V and 4 bases at J; junction bases unmatched: 9. The CDR3 DNA reads as TGTGCCAGCAGCCCTGGGACAGGTTCGGGCTATGGCTACACCTTC. Translating gives CASSPGTGSGYGYTF.

This clone was seen more than once but under ten times. The chain combines TRBV6-2 or TRBV6-3 with TRBJ2-5; no firm D call. Trimming removed 3 bases at V and 5 bases at J, with 10 bases between. The germline V gene has CDR1 MNHEY and CDR2 SVGEGT. The CDR3 length is 13 residues. CDR3 in amino acids: CASSYGPLETQYF. CDR3 nucleotide sequence: TGTGCCAGCAGTTATGGCCCTCTGGAGACCCAGTACTTC.